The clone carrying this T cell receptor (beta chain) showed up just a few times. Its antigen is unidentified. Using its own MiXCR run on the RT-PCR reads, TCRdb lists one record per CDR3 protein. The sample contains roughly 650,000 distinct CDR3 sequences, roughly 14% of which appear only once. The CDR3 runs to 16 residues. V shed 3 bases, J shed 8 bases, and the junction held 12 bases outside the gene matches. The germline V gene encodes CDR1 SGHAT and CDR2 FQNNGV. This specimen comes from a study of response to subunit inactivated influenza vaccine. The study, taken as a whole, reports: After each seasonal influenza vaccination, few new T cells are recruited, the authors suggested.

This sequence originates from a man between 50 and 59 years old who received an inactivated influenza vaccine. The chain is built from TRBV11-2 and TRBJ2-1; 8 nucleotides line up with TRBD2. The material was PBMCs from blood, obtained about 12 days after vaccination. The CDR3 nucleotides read TGTGCCAGCAGCTTGCCCGCTGGCGGGAGGACCCATGAGCAGTTCTTC. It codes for CASSLPAGGRTHEQFF.